The 7 T cell receptor beta chains below all came from one sample that was sequenced in a study of untreated major depressive disorder. General observations from the study: Depressed patients' CD4+ T cells carried increased TRBV05-01 (Vbeta 5.1) usage versus control CD4+ T cells.

Clones were sequenced by immunoSEQ multiplex PCR, and TCRdb holds only the in-frame ones, with some missing. The data show under 20,000 clones, 92% seen once. The antigens for these receptors are not known. Sequenced: CD4+ T cells from PBMCs. The receptor source for this set is a woman in her forties with major depressive disorder.

V gene TRBV5-1 combines with J gene TRBJ2-1; D is perhaps TRBD2 (6 bases). Germline V gene sequence: CDR1 SGHRS, CDR2 YFSETQ. The CDR3 totals 14 residues. The V and J ends lost 0 bases and 5 bases respectively, with 9 bases between them. CDR3 region: CASSLVAGNNEQFF. CDR3 sequence (DNA): TGCGCCAGCAGCTTGGTGGCGGGGAACAATGAGCAGTTCTTC.

The V gene is TRBV30, the J gene TRBJ1-2; unclear D gene. V lost 3 bases and J lost 2, with 22 bases in between. From germline, CDR1 is GTSNPN and CDR2 SVGIG (reference sequence). The CDR3 loop spans 17 amino acids. The CDR3 reads CAWRRYFSPTENYGYTF. CDR3 in DNA: TGTGCCTGGAGGAGATATTTTTCCCCTACTGAAAACTATGGCTACACCTTC.

V and J are TRBV7-3 and TRBJ1-1; 7 bases are shared with TRBD1. This CDR3 is built from 14 residues. From germline, CDR1 is SGHTA and CDR2 FQGTGA. V was clipped by 5 bases and J by 5 bases; unmatched bases: 8. The CDR3 reads CASSADRYGTEAFF. The CDR3 DNA sequence: TGTGCCAGCAGCGCGGACAGGTATGGAACTGAAGCTTTCTTT.

This clone was picked up one time. CDR3 coding DNA: TGTGCCAGCAAGGGCGGAATCTACGAGCAGTACTTC. This gives the protein CASKGGIYEQYF. The rearrangement joins TRBV2 to TRBJ2-7; D call uncertain. Germline CDR1 reads SNHLY; CDR2 reads FYNNEI. The CDR3 covers 12 residues. Deletions cut 7 bases from V and 3 bases from J, with 10 bases between.

The V and J genes are TRBV4-2 and TRBJ1-5; D gene unclear. The germline V and J ends were trimmed by 1 base and 3 bases, with 10 bases remaining between them. This CDR3 contains 15 residues. CDR1 and CDR2 from the germline V gene are LGHNA and YNFKEQ. DNA of the CDR3: TGTGCCAGCAGCCAAGGTCCGGGAATCAATCAGCCCCAGCATTTT. It specifies CASSQGPGINQPQHF.

The chain is built from TRBV7-2 and TRBJ1-5, with D tentatively TRBD1 (5 bases). CDR1 is SGHTA, CDR2 FQGNSA, per germline. Trimming stripped 5 bases from V and 7 bases from J, with 12 bases between. CDR3 size: 13 residues. The CDR3 spells CASSRGREQPQHF. CDR3 coding DNA: TGTGCCAGCAGCCGCGGCAGGGAACAGCCCCAGCATTTT.

This clone was recorded only once. The chain couples TRBV9 to TRBJ2-7; D ambiguous. The CDR3 length is 15 residues. V was trimmed by 0 bases and J by 3 bases, leaving 13 bases between them. Germline values: CDR1 SGDLS, CDR2 YYNGEE. The CDR3 nucleotides read TGTGCCAGCAGCGTAGATCCGACCGATATCTACGAGCAGTACTTC. Translating it yields CASSVDPTDIYEQYF.